This T cell receptor beta chain appears in the sequencing data of a study of blood T cell repertoires in COVID-19. Overall study context: The origin of the acute and convalescent COVID-19 samples was the United States, Italy and Spain. PBMCs, B-cell-depleted T cells, or T cells provided the cDNA or gDNA that made up the material.

Germline CDR1 reads LNHDA; CDR2 reads SQIVND (reference sequence). The ends were cut back, 3 bases at V and 4 bases at J, with 13 bases in the middle. This CDR3 spans 15 amino acids. Authors' data handling: Reference gene primer amplification gave estimated nucleated cell counts. TCRdb keeps only in-frame clones here, not all; method: immunoSEQ multiplex PCR. V and J calls and clone size are given by that table; D and trimming were obtained from the DNA. The sample carries about 10,000 clones, 80% to 90% recorded once. This sequence joins TRBV19 and TRBJ2-1, with a possible D match to TRBD1 (5 bases). The receptor's source is a human donor in a cohort sampled during active COVID-19. Sequenced sample: peripheral blood. Here the CDR3 reads CASSIISQGYNEQFF. CDR3 DNA: TGTGCCAGTAGTATCATCTCGCAGGGATACAATGAGCAGTTCTTC.